Sequencing of this T cell receptor beta chain was carried out in a study of regulatory T cells in long-lasting Graves disease. Germline-derived CDR1 and CDR2 are PRHDT and FYEKMQ (reference sequence). This CDR3 has 14 amino acids. The germline V and J ends were trimmed by 6 bases and 0 bases, with 9 bases remaining between them. As for time point: newly diagnosed GD, antithyroid drugs for less than 3 months. PBMCs provided the RNA from which the TCR library was made. Arm-PCR of CDR3 regions with iRepertoire HTBI primers generated TCR beta libraries. TCRdb processed the multiplex PCR reads anew with MiXCR; each CDR3 protein has one entry. The table includes about 400,000 distinct CDR3 sequences, about 15% detected once. This same sample was also taken into another study, of T cells in Graves' hyperthyroidism and ophthalmopathy.

The source was peripheral blood mononuclear cells (PBMCs), collected at new diagnosis, from a patient treated with antithyroid drugs. The chain carries TRBV13 and TRBJ1-3; maybe TRBD1 (5 bases). The sequence was obtained from a woman in her 40s with Graves disease. DNA of the CDR3: TGTGCCAGCAGATGGGGGAACTCTGGAAACACCATATATTTT. Translation gives CASRWGNSGNTIYF.